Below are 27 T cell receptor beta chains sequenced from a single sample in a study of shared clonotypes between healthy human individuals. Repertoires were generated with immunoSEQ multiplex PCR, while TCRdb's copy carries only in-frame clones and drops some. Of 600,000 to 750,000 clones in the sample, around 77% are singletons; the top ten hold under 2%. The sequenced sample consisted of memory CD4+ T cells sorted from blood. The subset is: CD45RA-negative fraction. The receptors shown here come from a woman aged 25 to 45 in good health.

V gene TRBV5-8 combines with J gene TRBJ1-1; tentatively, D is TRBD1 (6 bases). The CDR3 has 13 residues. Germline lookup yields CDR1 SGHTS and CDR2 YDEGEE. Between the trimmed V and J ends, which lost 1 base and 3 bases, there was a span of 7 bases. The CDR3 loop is CASSLYRDTEAFF. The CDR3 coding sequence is TGTGCCAGCAGCTTGTACAGGGACACTGAAGCTTTCTTT.

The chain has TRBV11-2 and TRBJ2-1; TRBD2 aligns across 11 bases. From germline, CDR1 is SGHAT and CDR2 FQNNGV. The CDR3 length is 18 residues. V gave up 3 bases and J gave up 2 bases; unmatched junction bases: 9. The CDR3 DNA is TGTGCCAGCAGCTTTACACTAGCGGGAGATGGCGCCTACAATGAGCAGTTCTTC. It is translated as CASSFTLAGDGAYNEQFF.

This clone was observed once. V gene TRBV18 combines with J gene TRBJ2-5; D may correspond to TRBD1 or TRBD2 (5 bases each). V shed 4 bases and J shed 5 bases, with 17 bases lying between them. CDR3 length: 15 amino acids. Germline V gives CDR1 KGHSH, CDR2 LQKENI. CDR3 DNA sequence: TGTGCCAGCTCACTGGGACGAGGGTCTCTGGAGACCCAGTACTTC. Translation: CASSLGRGSLETQYF.

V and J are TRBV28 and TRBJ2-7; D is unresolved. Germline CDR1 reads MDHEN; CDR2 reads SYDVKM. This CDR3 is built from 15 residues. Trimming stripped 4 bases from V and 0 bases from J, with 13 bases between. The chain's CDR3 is CASSSTYWSSYEQYF. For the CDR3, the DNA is TGTGCCAGCAGTTCCACTTACTGGAGCTCCTACGAGCAGTACTTC. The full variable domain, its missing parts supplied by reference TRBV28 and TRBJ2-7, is DVKVTQSSRYLVKRTGEKVFLECVQDMDHENMFWYRQDPGLGLRLIYFSYDVKMKEKGDIPEGYSVSREKKERFSLILESASTNQTSMYLCASSSTYWSSYEQYFGPGTRLTVT.

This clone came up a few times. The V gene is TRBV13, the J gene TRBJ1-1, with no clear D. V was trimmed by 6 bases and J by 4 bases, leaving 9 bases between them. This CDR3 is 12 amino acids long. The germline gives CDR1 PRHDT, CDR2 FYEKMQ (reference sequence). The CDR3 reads CASSDRFTEAFF. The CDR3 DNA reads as TGTGCCAGCAGTGATCGATTCACTGAAGCTTTCTTT.

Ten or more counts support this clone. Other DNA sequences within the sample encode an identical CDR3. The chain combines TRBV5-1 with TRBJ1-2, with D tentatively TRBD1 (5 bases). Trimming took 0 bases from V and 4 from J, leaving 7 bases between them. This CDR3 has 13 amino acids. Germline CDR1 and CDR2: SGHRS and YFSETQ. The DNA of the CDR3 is TGCGCCAGCAGCTTGGGACAGCCCTATGGCTACACCTTC. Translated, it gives CASSLGQPYGYTF.

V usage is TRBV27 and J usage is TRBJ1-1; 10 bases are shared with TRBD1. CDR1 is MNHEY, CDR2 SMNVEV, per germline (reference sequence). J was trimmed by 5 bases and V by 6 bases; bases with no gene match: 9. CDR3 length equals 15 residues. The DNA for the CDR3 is TGTGCCAGCAGAAGCGGGACAGGGGAGTGGACTGAAGCTTTCTTT. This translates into CASRSGTGEWTEAFF.

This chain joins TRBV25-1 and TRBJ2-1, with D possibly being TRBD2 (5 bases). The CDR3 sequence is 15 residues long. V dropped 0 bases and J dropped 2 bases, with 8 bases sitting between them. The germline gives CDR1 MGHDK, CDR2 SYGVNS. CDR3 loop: CASSEYAGAYNEQFF. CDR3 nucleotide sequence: TGTGCCAGCAGTGAATATGCGGGCGCCTACAATGAGCAGTTCTTC.

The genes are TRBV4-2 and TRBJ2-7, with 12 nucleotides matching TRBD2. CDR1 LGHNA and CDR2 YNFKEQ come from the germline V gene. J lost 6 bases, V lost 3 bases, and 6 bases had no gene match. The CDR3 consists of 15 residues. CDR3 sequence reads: CASSQLTSGSLEQYF. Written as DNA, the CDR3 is TGTGCCAGCAGCCAGCTGACTAGCGGGAGTCTCGAGCAGTACTTC.

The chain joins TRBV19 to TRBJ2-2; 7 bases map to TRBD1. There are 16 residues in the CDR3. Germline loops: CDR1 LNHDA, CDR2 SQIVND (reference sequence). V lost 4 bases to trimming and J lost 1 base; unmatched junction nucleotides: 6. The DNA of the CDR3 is TGTGCCAGTAGTACCCGACAGGGCCAGAACACCGGGGAGCTGTTTTTT. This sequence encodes CASSTRQGQNTGELFF.

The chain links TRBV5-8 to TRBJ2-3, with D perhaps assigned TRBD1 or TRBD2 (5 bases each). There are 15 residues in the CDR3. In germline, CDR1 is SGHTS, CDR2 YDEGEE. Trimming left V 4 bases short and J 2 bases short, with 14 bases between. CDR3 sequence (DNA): TGTGCCAGCAGCCGGGGACGACTACTCACAGATACGCAGTATTTT. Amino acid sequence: CASSRGRLLTDTQYF. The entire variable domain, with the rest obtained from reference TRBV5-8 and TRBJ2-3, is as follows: EAGVTQSPTHLIKTRGQQATLRCSPISGHTSVYWYQQALGLGLQFLLWYDEGEERNRGNFPPRFSGRQFPNYSSELNVNALELEDSALYLCASSRGRLLTDTQYFGPGTRLTVL.

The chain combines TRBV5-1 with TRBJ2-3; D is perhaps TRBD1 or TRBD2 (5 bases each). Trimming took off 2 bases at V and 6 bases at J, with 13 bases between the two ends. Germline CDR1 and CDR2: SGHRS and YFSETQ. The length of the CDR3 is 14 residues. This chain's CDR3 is CASSFSWDPDTQYF. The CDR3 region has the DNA TGCGCCAGCAGCTTCTCTTGGGACCCTGATACGCAGTATTTT.

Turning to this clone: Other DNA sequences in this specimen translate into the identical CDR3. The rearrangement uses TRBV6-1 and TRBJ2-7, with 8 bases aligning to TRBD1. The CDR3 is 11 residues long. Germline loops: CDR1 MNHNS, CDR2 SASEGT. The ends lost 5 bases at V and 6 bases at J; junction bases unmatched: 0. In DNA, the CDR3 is TGTGCCAGCAGTCAGGGGGCCGAGCAGTACTTC. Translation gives CASSQGAEQYF.

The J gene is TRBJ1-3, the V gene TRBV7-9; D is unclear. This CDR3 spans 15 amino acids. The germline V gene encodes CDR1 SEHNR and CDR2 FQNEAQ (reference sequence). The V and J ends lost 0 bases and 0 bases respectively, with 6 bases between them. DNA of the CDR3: TGTGCCAGCAGCTTAGCTCCGAGCTCTGGAAACACCATATATTTT. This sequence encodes CASSLAPSSGNTIYF.

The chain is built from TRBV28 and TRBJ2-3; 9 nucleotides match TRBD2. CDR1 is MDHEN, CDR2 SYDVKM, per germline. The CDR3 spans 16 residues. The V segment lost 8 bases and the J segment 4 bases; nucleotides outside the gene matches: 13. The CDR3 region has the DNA TGTGCCAGCTCCCAGAGGGTAGCGGGAGATTCAGATACGCAGTATTTT. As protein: CASSQRVAGDSDTQYF.

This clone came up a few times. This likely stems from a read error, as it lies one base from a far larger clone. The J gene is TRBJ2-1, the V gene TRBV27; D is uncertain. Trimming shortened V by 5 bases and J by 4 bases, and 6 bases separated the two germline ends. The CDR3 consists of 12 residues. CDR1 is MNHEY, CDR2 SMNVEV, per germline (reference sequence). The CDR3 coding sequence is TGTGCCAGCAGTGGGCATTACAATGAGCAGTTCTTC. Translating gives CASSGHYNEQFF.

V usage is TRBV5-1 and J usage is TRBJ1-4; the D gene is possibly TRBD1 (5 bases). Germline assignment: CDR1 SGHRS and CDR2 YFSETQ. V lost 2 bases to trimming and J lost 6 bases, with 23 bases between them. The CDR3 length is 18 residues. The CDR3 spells CASSFGTRRPGGYEKLFF. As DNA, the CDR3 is TGCGCCAGCAGCTTCGGGACCCGGCGACCAGGAGGGTATGAAAAACTGTTTTTT.

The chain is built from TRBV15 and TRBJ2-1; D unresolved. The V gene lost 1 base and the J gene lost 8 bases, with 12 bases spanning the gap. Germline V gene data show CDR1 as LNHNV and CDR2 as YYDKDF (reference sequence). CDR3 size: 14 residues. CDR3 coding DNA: TGTGCCACCAGCAGAGGGCGGACGTACGATGAGCAGTTCTTC. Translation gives CATSRGRTYDEQFF.

The CDR3 DNA reads as TGTGCCAGCAGCTTACAGGGACAGGGACAGGAAGCTTTCTTT. It encodes CASSLQGQGQEAFF. The chain joins TRBV7-9 to TRBJ1-1; 9 nucleotides match TRBD1. CDR1 and CDR2 (germline): SEHNR, FQNEAQ (reference sequence). The CDR3 totals 14 residues. V dropped 2 bases and J dropped 8; count of bases not matched to a gene: 6.

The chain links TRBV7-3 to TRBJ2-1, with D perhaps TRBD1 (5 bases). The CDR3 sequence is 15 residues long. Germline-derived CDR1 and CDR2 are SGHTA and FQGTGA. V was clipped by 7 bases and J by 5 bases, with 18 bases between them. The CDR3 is CASIPRGRGNNEQFF. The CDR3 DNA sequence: TGTGCCAGCATCCCCCGCGGTAGGGGTAACAATGAGCAGTTCTTC.

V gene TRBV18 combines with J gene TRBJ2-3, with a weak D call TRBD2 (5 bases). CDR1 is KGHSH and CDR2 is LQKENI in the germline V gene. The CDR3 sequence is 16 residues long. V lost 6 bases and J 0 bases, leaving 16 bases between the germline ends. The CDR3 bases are TGTGCCAGCTCGCGCGTAGAATCGGGGAGCACAGATACGCAGTATTTT. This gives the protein CASSRVESGSTDTQYF.

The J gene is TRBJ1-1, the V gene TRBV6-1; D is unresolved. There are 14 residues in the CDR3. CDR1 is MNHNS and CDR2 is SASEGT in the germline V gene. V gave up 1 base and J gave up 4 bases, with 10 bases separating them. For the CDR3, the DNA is TGTGCCAGCAGTGAAGATCGGGGTATCACTGAAGCTTTCTTT. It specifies CASSEDRGITEAFF.

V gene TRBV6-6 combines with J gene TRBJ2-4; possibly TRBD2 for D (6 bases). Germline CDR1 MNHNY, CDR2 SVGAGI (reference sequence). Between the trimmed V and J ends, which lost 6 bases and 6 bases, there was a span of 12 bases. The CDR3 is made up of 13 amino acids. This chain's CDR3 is CASSPGLTNIQYF. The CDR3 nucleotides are TGTGCCAGCAGCCCAGGACTAACAAACATTCAGTACTTC.

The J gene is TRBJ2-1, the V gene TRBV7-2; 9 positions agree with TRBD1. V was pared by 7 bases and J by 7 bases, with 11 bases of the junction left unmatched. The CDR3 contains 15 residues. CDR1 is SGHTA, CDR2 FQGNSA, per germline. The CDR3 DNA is TGTGCCAGCACCAGACCGGGACAGGGAGTAAATGAGCAGTTCTTC. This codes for CASTRPGQGVNEQFF.

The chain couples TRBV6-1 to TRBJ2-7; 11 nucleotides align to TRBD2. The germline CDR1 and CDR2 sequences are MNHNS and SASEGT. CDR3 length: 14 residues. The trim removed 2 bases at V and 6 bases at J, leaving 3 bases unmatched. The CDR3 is CASSEPGLAAEQYF. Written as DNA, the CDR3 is TGTGCCAGCAGTGAACCGGGACTAGCGGCCGAGCAGTACTTC.

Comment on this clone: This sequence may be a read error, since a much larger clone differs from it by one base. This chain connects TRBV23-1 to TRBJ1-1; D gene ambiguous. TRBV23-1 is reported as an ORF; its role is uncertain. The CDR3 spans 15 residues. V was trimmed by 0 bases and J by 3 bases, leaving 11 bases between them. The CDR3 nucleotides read TGCGCCAGCAGTCAATCGCTCCAGAGGGACACTGAAGCTTTCTTT. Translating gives CASSQSLQRDTEAFF.

The chain's CDR3 is CASSLTYDTEAFF. The CDR3 bases are TGTGCCAGTAGTCTGACATACGACACTGAAGCTTTCTTT. This chain joins TRBV19 and TRBJ1-1, with D unclear. Between the trimmed V and J ends, which lost 5 bases and 3 bases, there was a span of 10 bases. The germline V gene encodes CDR1 LNHDA and CDR2 SQIVND (reference sequence). This CDR3 is 13 amino acids long.